Listed below are T cell receptor beta chains from one sample, sequenced in a study of shared clonotypes between healthy human individuals. Data came from immunoSEQ multiplex PCR; TCRdb stores just in-frame clones and leaves some out. The sample contains 760,000 or so clones, 90% to 98% of which appear only once. The sequenced material came from naive CD8+ T cells sorted from blood. All receptors come from a man aged 25 to 45 in good health. Each CDR3 is given with its conserved first and last residue. Fields, in order: J gene, V gene, clone size, D gene, CDR3 protein, CDR3 DNA. D genes are given only for firm matches. Size is omitted from some rows. Given values are once, few, many or a class for expanded clones.

>TRBJ2-1|TRBV27|once|-
CASSLSIRGNEQFF
TGTGCCAGCAGTTTAAGCATCAGGGGAAATGAGCAGTTCTTC
>TRBJ1-1|TRBV5-1|few|-
CASSLDAAEAFF
TGCGCCAGCAGCTTGGACGCTGCTGAAGCTTTCTTT
>TRBJ2-7|TRBV27|-|TRBD1
CASSFRDSGYEQYF
TGTGCCAGCAGTTTTAGGGACAGTGGCTACGAGCAGTACTTC
>TRBJ2-5|TRBV7-9|-|TRBD2
CASSAWGGDQETQYF
TGTGCCAGCAGCGCGTGGGGAGGGGACCAAGAGACCCAGTACTTC
>TRBJ2-2|TRBV7-9|-|TRBD1
CASSFPSDRENTGELFF
TGTGCCAGCAGCTTTCCCTCGGACAGGGAAAACACCGGGGAGCTGTTTTTT
>TRBJ2-7|TRBV7-2|-|TRBD2
CASSLNGGRAREQYF
TGTGCCAGCAGCTTAAATGGCGGGAGGGCCAGAGAGCAGTACTTC
>TRBJ2-1|TRBV5-4|-|TRBD2
CASSLAWGTSGEQFF
TGTGCCAGCAGCTTGGCATGGGGGACTAGCGGAGAGCAGTTCTTC
>TRBJ2-1|TRBV5-1|-|-
CASSLADHNNEQFF
TGCGCCAGCAGCTTGGCCGACCACAACAATGAGCAGTTCTTC
>TRBJ2-7|TRBV5-6|-|-
CASSLTYEQYF
TGTGCCAGCAGCCTGACCTACGAGCAGTACTTC
>TRBJ1-5|TRBV15|-|-
CATSRDGAGNQPQHF
TGTGCCACCAGCAGAGATGGGGCAGGGAATCAGCCCCAGCATTTT